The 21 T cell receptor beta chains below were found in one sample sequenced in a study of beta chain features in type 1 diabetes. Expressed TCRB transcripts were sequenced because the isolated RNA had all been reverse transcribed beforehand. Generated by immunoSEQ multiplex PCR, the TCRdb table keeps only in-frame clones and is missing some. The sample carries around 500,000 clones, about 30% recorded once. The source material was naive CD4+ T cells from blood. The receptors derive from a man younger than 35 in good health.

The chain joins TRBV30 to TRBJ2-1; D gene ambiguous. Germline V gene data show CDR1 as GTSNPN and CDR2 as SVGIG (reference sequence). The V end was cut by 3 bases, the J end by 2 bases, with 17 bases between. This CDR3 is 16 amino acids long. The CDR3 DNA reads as TGTGCCTGGAGGGTGTTGCTCCCGGGCGCCTACAATGAGCAGTTCTTC. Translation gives CAWRVLLPGAYNEQFF.

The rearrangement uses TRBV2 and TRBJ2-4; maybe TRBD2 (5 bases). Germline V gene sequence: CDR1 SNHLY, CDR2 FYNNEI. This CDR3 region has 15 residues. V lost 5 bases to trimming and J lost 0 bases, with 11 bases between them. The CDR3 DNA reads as TGTGCCAGCAGTCCAAGGGAGCTAGCCAAAAACATTCAGTACTTC. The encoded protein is CASSPRELAKNIQYF.

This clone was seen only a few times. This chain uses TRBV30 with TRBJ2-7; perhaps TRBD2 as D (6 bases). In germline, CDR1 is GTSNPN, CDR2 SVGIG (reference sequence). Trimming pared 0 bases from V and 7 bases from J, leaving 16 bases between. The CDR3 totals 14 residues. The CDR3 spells CAWSVITGVREQYF. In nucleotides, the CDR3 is TGTGCCTGGAGTGTGATAACGGGAGTCCGGGAGCAGTACTTC.

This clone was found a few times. The CDR3 is CATSRDPAAKQFF. In DNA form, the CDR3 reads TGTGCCACCAGCAGAGATCCCGCAGCGAAGCAGTTCTTC. The chain is built from TRBV15 and TRBJ2-1; D is unresolved. V lost 0 bases and J lost 11, with 11 bases in between. The V gene's germline CDR1 is LNHNV and CDR2 YYDKDF (reference sequence). The CDR3 has 13 residues.

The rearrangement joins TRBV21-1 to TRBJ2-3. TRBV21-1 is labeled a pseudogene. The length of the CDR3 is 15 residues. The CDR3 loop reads CASSKQPGGTDTQYF. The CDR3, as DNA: TGTGCCAGCAGCAAACAGCCAGGAGGCACAGATACGCAGTATTTT.

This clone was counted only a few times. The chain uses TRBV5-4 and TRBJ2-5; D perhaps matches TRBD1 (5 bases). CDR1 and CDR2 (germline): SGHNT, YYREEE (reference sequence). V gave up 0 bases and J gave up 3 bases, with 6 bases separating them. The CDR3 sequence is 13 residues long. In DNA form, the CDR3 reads TGTGCCAGCAGCTTGGGACAGAAAGAGACCCAGTACTTC. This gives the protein CASSLGQKETQYF.

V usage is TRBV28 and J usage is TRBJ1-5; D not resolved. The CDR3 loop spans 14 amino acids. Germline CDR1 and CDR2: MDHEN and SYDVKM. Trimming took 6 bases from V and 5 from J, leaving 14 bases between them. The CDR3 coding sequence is TGTGCCAGCAGCCGGGCCGAGACTCATCAGCCCCAGCATTTT. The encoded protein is CASSRAETHQPQHF.

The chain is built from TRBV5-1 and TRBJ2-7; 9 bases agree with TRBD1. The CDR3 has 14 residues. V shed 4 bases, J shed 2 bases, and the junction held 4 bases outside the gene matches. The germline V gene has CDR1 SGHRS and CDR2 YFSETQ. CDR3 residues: CASSRGTGTYEQYF. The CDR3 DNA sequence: TGCGCCAGCAGCCGCGGGACAGGGACCTACGAGCAGTACTTC.

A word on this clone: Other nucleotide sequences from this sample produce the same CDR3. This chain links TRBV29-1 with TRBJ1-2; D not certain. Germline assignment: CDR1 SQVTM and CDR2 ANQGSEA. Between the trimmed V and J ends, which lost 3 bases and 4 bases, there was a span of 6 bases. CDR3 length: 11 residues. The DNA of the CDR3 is TGCAGCGTTGATCGCGGCTATGGCTACACCTTC. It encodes CSVDRGYGYTF.

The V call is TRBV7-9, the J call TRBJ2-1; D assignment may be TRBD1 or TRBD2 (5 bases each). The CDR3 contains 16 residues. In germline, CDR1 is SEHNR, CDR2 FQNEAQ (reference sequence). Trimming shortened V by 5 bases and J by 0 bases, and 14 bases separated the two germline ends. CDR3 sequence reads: CASSPYGAHSYNEQFF. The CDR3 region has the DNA TGTGCCAGCAGCCCGTACGGGGCTCACTCCTACAATGAGCAGTTCTTC.

The CDR3 coding sequence is TGCGCCAGCAGCCCCGGGACTAGCGGTACGAATGGGAACATTCAGTACTTC. Translation gives CASSPGTSGTNGNIQYF. This chain joins TRBV5-1 and TRBJ2-4; 11 bases agree with TRBD2. V dropped 4 bases and J dropped 7; count of bases not matched to a gene: 13. Germline lookup yields CDR1 SGHRS and CDR2 YFSETQ. This CDR3 spans 17 amino acids.

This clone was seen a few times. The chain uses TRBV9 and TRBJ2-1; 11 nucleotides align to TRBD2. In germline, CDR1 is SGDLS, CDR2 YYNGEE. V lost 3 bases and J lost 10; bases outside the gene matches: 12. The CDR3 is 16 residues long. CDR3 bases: TGTGCCAGCAGCGAGACGCTACTAGCGGGAGTGGAAGAGCAGTTCTTC. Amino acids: CASSETLLAGVEEQFF.

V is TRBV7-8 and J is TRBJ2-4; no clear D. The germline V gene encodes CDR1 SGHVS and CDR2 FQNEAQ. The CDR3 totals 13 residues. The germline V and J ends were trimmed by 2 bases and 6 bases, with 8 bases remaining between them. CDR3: CASSLNALNIQYF. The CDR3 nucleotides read TGTGCCAGCAGCTTAAACGCCCTAAACATTCAGTACTTC.

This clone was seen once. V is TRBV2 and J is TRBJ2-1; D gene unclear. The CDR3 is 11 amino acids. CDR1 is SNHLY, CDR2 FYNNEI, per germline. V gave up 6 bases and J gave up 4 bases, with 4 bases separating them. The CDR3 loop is CASREYNEQFF. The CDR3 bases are TGTGCCAGCAGAGAATACAATGAGCAGTTCTTC.

The CDR3 nucleotides read TGTGCCAGCAGCTTAAGGGATAATGAAAAACTGTTTTTT. This gives the protein CASSLRDNEKLFF. The V call is TRBV7-6, the J call TRBJ1-4, with D unresolved. The V gene lost 2 bases and the J gene lost 4 bases, with 5 bases spanning the gap. CDR1 and CDR2 from the germline V gene are SGHVS and FNYEAQ. This CDR3 region has 13 residues.

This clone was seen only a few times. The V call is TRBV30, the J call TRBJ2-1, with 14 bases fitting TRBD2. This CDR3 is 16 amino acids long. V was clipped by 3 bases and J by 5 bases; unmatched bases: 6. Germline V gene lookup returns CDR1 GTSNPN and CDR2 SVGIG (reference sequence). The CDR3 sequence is CAWSHRTSGRHNEQFF. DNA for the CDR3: TGTGCCTGGAGCCACAGGACTAGCGGGAGGCACAATGAGCAGTTCTTC. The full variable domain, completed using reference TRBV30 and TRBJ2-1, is SQTIHQWPATLVQPVGSPLSLECTVEGTSNPNLYWYRQAAGRGLQLLFYSVGIGQISSEVPQNLSASRPQDRQFILSSKKLLLSDSGFYLCAWSHRTSGRHNEQFFGPGTRLTVL.

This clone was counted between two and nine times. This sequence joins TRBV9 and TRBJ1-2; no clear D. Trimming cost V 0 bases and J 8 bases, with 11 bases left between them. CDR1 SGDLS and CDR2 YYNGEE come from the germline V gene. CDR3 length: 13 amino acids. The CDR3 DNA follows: TGTGCCAGCAGCGTAGATGCGGGTCGCGGCTACACCTTC. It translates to CASSVDAGRGYTF.

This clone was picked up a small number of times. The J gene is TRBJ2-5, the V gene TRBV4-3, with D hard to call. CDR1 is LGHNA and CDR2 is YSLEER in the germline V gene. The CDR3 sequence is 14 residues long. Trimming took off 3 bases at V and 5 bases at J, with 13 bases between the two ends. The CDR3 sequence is CASSQADRRETQYF. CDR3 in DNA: TGCGCCAGCAGCCAGGCTGACCGGCGGGAGACCCAGTACTTC.

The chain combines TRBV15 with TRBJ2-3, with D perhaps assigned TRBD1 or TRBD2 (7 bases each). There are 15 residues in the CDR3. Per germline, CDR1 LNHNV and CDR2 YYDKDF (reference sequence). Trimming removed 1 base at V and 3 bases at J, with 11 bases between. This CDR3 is CATSRGQGGTDTQYF. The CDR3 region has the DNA TGTGCCACCAGCAGAGGACAGGGAGGGACAGATACGCAGTATTTT.

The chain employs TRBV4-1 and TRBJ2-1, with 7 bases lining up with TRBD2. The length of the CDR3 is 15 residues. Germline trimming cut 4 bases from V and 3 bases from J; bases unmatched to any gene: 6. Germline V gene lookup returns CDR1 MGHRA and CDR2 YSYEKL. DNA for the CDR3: TGCGCCAGCAGCCCCCTCGGGACTAACTACAATGAGCAGTTCTTC. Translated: CASSPLGTNYNEQFF.

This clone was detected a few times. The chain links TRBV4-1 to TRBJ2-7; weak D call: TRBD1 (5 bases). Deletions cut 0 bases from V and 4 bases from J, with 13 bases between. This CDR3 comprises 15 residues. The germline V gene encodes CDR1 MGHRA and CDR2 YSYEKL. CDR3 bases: TGCGCCAGCAGCCAAGATCTAATCAGGGCGTACGAGCAGTACTTC. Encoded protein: CASSQDLIRAYEQYF.